A single sample is the source of the 16 T cell receptor beta chains below, sequenced in a study of blood T cells in healthy people across ages. Through a sample-barcoded 5' primer and a J-beta primer mix, a second PCR was run for roughly 7 to 12 cycles. TCRdb recomputed calls from the 5' RACE reads with MiXCR, one row per CDR3 protein. The top ten hold less than 3.5% of the sample, which has about 780,000 distinct CDR3 sequences, roughly 26% seen once. These data also formed part of another study, on T cells of mothers and their children.

Sequencing was carried out using blood. The receptors were sampled from a boy aged 5-17 years in good health.

This chain uses TRBV12-3 or TRBV12-4 with TRBJ2-7; D not certain. This CDR3 has 15 residues. V dropped 7 bases and J dropped 7 bases, with 23 bases sitting between them. The CDR3 coding sequence is TGTGCCAGCATGTTCGCCCTATCTATAATCTATGAGCAGTACTTC. Amino acid sequence: CASMFALSIIYEQYF.

V and J are TRBV28 and TRBJ1-5; D is unclear. CDR1 and CDR2 (germline): MDHEN, SYDVKM. Trimming took 3 bases from V and 7 from J, leaving 4 bases between them. The CDR3 is made up of 11 amino acids. CDR3 bases: TGTGCCAGCAGTTTCGGCCAGCCCCAGCATTTT. This gives the protein CASSFGQPQHF.

This clonotype was counted only a few times. V is TRBV4-2 and J is TRBJ2-3; D gene unclear. Germline V gene sequence: CDR1 LGHNA, CDR2 YNFKEQ. Trimming took 0 bases from V and 8 from J, leaving 15 bases between them. This CDR3 has 15 amino acids. CDR3 DNA sequence: TGTGCCAGCAGCCAAGAAAGAGTAGAGGTGTCTACGCAGTATTTT. It encodes CASSQERVEVSTQYF.

In its sample, this clonotype was seen many times. The chain employs TRBV5-1 and TRBJ2-1, with 8 bases matching TRBD1. This CDR3 has 17 amino acids. After removal of 4 bases from V and 4 bases from J, the junction contained 13 bases not matched to a gene. The V gene's germline CDR1 is SGHRS and CDR2 YFSETQ. CDR3 region: CASSTRGPGQAYNEQFF. The CDR3, as DNA: TGCGCCAGCAGCACAAGGGGACCGGGACAGGCTTACAATGAGCAGTTCTTC.

Only a few counts were recorded for this clonotype. The V gene is TRBV9, the J gene TRBJ1-4, with D uncertain. In germline, CDR1 is SGDLS, CDR2 YYNGEE. V gave up 1 base and J gave up 8 bases, with 9 bases separating them. The CDR3 length is 13 residues. CDR3 loop: CASSVRVGEKLFF. The CDR3 nucleotides read TGTGCCAGCAGCGTAAGGGTCGGGGAAAAACTGTTTTTT. Full variable domain (missing parts from reference TRBV9 and TRBJ1-4): DSGVTQTPKHLITATGQRVTLRCSPRSGDLSVYWYQQSLDQGLQFLIQYYNGEERAKGNILERFSAQQFPDLHSELNLSSLELGDSALYFCASSVRVGEKLFFGSGTQLSVL.

The chain uses TRBV30 and TRBJ2-3; possible D gene TRBD1, 6 bases. The germline V and J ends were trimmed by 3 bases and 1 base, with 17 bases remaining between them. This CDR3 comprises 16 residues. Germline CDR1 reads GTSNPN; CDR2 reads SVGIG (reference sequence). The chain's CDR3 is CAWSRLPGHRTDTQYF. The CDR3 DNA follows: TGTGCCTGGAGCCGGCTACCGGGACACCGCACAGATACGCAGTATTTT.

The chain employs TRBV18 and TRBJ2-5, with a weak D call TRBD2 (6 bases). There are 13 residues in the CDR3. The V end was cut by 2 bases, the J end by 3 bases, with 7 bases between. Germline CDR1 and CDR2: KGHSH and LQKENI. CDR3 amino acids: CASSPGEEETQYF. CDR3 nucleotides: TGTGCCAGCTCACCAGGGGAGGAAGAGACCCAGTACTTC.

The chain employs TRBV12-3 or TRBV12-4 and TRBJ1-5; D uncertain. There are 16 residues in the CDR3. Trimming stripped 6 bases from V and 5 bases from J, with 20 bases between. The CDR3: CASSSGHQAGYQPQHF. CDR3 coding DNA: TGTGCCAGCAGCTCAGGCCATCAGGCAGGTTATCAGCCCCAGCATTTT.

The J gene is TRBJ2-1, the V gene TRBV29-1; no reliable D call. Between the trimmed V and J ends, which lost 7 bases and 2 bases, there was a span of 18 bases. The CDR3 runs to 15 residues. CDR1 and CDR2 (germline): SQVTM, ANQGSEA. The CDR3: CSAGLRQVTYNEQFF. CDR3 coding DNA: TGCAGCGCCGGCCTAAGACAAGTTACCTACAATGAGCAGTTCTTC.

This clonotype has only a few counts. The chain couples TRBV12-3 or TRBV12-4 to TRBJ2-5, with D possibly TRBD2 on 6 matching bases. V shed 4 bases and J shed 1 base, with 10 bases lying between them. There are 14 residues in the CDR3. In DNA form, the CDR3 reads TGTGCCAGCAGTTCACGGGAGTCCCAAGAGACCCAGTACTTC. This codes for CASSSRESQETQYF.

V gene TRBV20-1 combines with J gene TRBJ2-5, with D perhaps matching TRBD1 (5 bases). The V end was cut by 0 bases, the J end by 4 bases, with 15 bases between. Germline assignment: CDR1 DFQATT and CDR2 SNEGSKA (reference sequence). This CDR3 has 15 residues. The chain's CDR3 is CSARDRGSTIETQYF. For the CDR3, the DNA is TGCAGTGCTAGAGATAGGGGCTCGACAATAGAGACCCAGTACTTC.

This clonotype has just a few counts. The chain carries TRBV28 and TRBJ2-5; tentatively, D is TRBD1 (5 bases). The CDR3 length is 17 residues. With 5 bases removed from V and 1 base from J, the gap between germline ends came to 20 bases. The germline CDR1 and CDR2 sequences are MDHEN and SYDVKM. The CDR3 is CASSPPDTEFLQETQYF. In DNA form, the CDR3 reads TGTGCCAGCAGTCCCCCGGACACCGAGTTCCTCCAAGAGACCCAGTACTTC.

This clonotype was observed a handful of times. The V and J genes are TRBV5-1 and TRBJ2-1; perhaps TRBD2 as D (6 bases). The CDR3 length is 12 residues. CDR1 and CDR2 (germline): SGHRS, YFSETQ. Trimming took off 1 base at V and 8 bases at J, with 7 bases between the two ends. CDR3 region: CASSLTGDEQFF. CDR3 sequence (DNA): TGCGCCAGCAGCTTGACGGGGGATGAGCAGTTCTTC.

This chain links TRBV7-2 with TRBJ1-5; 8 bases are shared with TRBD1. Trimming took 1 base from V and 5 from J; bases not matched to a gene: 10. Germline CDR1 reads SGHTA; CDR2 reads FQGNSA. The CDR3 sequence is 17 residues long. CDR3 bases: TGTGCCAGCAGCTTAGTAGGCAGGGGGCAGAACGATCAGCCCCAGCATTTT. Its translation is CASSLVGRGQNDQPQHF.

This sequence joins TRBV4-1 and TRBJ2-1; a weak D match, TRBD1 (6 bases). This CDR3 is 17 amino acids long. Germline V gene sequence: CDR1 MGHRA, CDR2 YSYEKL. The V end was cut by 0 bases, the J end by 6 bases, with 18 bases between. This CDR3 is CASSQEVRTEGSNEQFF. In DNA, the CDR3 is TGCGCCAGCAGCCAAGAAGTTCGGACAGAGGGTTCCAATGAGCAGTTCTTC.

This clonotype was seen a few times. The chain carries TRBV7-2 and TRBJ2-5; D perhaps matches TRBD2 (5 bases). Germline assignment: CDR1 SGHTA and CDR2 FQGNSA. Trimming removed 3 bases at V and 3 bases at J, with 8 bases between. This CDR3 is 13 amino acids long. The CDR3 loop is CASSFSAKETQYF. The CDR3 DNA is TGTGCCAGCAGCTTTAGCGCAAAAGAGACCCAGTACTTC.